This T cell receptor beta chain was identified during a study of post-analysis software for immune sequencing data. Study findings and constraints: Normalized Chao1 diversity in multiple sclerosis patients fell significantly below that of controls.

Sequencing libraries made from TCR beta cDNA carried unique molecular identifiers. TCRdb re-derived calls from the PCR reads in MiXCR, one entry per CDR3 protein. The table lists almost 700,000 distinct CDR3 sequences, approximately 59% of them singletons. A remark on this clonotype: Its specificity is not known.

This receptor was identified in a girl between 2 and 10 years old with multiple sclerosis. The sample was blood.

The CDR3 region has the DNA TGTGCCAGCAGCGTCGACAGGGTTACCACGCAGTATTTT. Translation: CASSVDRVTTQYF. The V call is TRBV9, the J call TRBJ2-3, with 7 nucleotides matching TRBD1. Trimming cost V 2 bases and J 9 bases; bases outside gene matches: 6. Per the germline V gene, CDR1 is SGDLS and CDR2 is YYNGEE. The CDR3 extends over 13 amino acids.